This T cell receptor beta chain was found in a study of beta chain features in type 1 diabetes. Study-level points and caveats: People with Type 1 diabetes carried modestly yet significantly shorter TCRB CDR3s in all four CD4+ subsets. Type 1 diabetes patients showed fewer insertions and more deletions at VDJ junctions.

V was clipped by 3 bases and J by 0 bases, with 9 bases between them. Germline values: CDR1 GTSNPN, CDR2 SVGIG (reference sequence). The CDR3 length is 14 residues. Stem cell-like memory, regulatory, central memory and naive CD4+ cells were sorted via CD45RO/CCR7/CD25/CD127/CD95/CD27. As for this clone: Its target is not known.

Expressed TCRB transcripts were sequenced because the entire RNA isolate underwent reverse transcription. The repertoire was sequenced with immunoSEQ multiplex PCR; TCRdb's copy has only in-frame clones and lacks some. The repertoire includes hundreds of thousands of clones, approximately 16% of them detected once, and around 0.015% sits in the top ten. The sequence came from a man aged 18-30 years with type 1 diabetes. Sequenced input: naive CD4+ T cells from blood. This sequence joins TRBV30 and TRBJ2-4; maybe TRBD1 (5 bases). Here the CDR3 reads CAWREGVAKNIQYF. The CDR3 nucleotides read TGTGCCTGGAGGGAAGGGGTAGCCAAAAACATTCAGTACTTC.